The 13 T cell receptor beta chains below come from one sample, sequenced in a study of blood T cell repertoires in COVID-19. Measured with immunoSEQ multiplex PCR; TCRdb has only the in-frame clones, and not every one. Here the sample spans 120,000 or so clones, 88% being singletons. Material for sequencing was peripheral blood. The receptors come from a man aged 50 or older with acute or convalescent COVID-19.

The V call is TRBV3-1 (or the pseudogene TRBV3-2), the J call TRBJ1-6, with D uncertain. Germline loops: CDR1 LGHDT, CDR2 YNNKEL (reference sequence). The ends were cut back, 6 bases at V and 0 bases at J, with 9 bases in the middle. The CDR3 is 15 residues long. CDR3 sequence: CASRRIASYNSPLHF. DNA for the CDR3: TGTGCCAGCAGGCGGATAGCCTCCTATAATTCACCCCTCCACTTT.

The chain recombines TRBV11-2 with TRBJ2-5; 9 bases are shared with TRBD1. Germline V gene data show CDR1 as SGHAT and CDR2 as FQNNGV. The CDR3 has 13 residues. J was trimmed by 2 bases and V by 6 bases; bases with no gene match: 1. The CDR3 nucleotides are TGTGCCAGCAGAGACAGGGGGCAAGAGACCCAGTACTTC. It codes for CASRDRGQETQYF. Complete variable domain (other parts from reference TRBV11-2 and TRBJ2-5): EAGVAQSPRYKIIEKRQSVAFWCNPISGHATLYWYQQILGQGPKLLIQFQNNGVVDDSQLPKDRFSAERLKGVDSTLKIQPAKLEDSAVYLCASRDRGQETQYFGPGTRLLVL.

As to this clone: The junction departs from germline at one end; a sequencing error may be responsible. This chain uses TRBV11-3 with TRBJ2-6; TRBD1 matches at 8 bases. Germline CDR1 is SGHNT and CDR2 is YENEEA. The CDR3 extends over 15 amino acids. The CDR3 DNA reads TGTGCCAGCAGCTCCAGGGGGCCTGGGACCAACGTCCTGACTTTC. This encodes CASSSRGPGTNVLTF. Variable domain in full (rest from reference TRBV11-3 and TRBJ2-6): EAGVVQSPRYKIIEKKQPVAFWCNPISGHNTLYWYLQNLGQGPELLIRYENEEAVDDSQLPKDRFSAERLKGVDSTLKIQPAELGDSAVYLCASSSRGPGTNVLTFGAGSRLTVL.

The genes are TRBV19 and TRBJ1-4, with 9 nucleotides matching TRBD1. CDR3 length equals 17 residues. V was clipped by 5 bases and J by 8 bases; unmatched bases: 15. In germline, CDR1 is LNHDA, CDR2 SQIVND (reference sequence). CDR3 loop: CASSLSGVGTGNEKLFF. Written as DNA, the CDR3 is TGTGCCAGTAGTTTATCGGGAGTTGGGACAGGGAACGAAAAACTGTTTTTT.

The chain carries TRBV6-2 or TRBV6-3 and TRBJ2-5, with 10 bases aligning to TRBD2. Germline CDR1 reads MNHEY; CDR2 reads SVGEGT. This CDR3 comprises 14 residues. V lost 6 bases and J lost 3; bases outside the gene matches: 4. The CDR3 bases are TGTGCCAGCAGCCCCGGACTAGCGGAAGAGACCCAGTACTTC. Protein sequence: CASSPGLAEETQYF.

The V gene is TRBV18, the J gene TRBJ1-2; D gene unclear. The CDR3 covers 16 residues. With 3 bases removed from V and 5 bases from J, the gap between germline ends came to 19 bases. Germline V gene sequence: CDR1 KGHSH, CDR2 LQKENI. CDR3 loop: CASSPNMDGVRYGYTF. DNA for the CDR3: TGTGCCAGCTCACCCAACATGGACGGGGTTCGATATGGCTACACCTTC.

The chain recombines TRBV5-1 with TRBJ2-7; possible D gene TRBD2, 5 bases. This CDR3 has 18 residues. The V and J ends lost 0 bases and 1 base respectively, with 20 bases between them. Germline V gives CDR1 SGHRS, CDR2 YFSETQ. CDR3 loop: CASSLAPSGSGTSYEQYF. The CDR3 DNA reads TGCGCCAGCAGCTTGGCTCCATCGGGGAGCGGAACGTCCTACGAGCAGTACTTC.

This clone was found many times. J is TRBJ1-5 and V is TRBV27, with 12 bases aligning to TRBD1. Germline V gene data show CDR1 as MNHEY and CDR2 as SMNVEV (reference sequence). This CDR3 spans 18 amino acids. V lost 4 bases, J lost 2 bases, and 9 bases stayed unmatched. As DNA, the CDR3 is TGTGCCAGCAGTTCCCCCGGGACAGGGGGCAGAGGCAATCAGCCCCAGCATTTT. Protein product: CASSSPGTGGRGNQPQHF.

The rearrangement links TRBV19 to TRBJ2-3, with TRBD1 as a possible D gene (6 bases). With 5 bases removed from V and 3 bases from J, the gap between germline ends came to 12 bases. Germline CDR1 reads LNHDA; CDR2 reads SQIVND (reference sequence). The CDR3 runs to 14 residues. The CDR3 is CASSVDSTTDTQYF. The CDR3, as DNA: TGTGCCAGTAGTGTGGACAGTACGACAGATACGCAGTATTTT. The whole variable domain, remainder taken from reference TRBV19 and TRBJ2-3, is DGGITQSPKYLFRKEGQNVTLSCEQNLNHDAMYWYRQDPGQGLRLIYYSQIVNDFQKGDIAEGYSVSREKKESFPLTVTSAQKNPTAFYLCASSVDSTTDTQYFGPGTRLTVL.

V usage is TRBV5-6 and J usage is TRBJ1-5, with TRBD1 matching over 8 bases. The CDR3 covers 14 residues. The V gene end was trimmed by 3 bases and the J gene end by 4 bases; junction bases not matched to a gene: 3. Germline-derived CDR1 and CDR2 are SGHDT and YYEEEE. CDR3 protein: CASSSTGGNQPQHF. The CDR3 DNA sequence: TGTGCCAGCAGCTCTACAGGGGGGAATCAGCCCCAGCATTTT.

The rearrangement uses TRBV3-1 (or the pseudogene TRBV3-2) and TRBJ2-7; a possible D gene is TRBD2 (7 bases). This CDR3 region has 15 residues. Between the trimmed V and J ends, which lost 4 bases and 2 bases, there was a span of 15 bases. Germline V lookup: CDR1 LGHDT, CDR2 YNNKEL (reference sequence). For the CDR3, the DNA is TGTGCCAGCAGCCTCATCGGGGGGCCAACCTACGAGCAGTACTTC. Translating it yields CASSLIGGPTYEQYF.

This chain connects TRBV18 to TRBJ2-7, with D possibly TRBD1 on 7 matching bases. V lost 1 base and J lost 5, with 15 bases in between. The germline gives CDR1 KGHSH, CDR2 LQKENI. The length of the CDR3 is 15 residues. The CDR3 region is CASSPRAGGSDEQYF. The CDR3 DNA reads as TGTGCCAGCTCACCACGGGCAGGGGGGTCCGACGAGCAGTACTTC.

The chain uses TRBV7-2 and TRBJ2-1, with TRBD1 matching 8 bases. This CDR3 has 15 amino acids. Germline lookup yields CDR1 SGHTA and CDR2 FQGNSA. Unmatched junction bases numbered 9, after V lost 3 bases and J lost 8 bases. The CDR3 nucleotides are TGTGCCAGCAGCTTTTCCGGACAGGGCTGGGATGAGCAGTTCTTC. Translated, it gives CASSFSGQGWDEQFF.